Shown below are 29 T cell receptor beta chains from a single sample sequenced in a study of T cell responses to AZD1222 COVID-19 vaccine. TCRdb's table, derived via immunoSEQ multiplex PCR, lists solely in-frame clones and lacks some. The sample yields some 180,000 clones, roughly nine tenths seen once. This specimen was peripheral blood, taken 28 days after the second AZD1222 dose. These receptors were obtained from an adult who received the AZD1222 COVID-19 vaccine.

The chain links TRBV9 to TRBJ1-2, with a weak D call TRBD1 (6 bases). Per the germline V gene, CDR1 is SGDLS and CDR2 is YYNGEE. The CDR3 length is 12 residues. V lost 3 bases, J lost 13 bases, and 16 bases lay in between. The CDR3 DNA reads as TGTGCCAGCAGCGCCGGGGTGGGGGCAGTCACCTTC. Its translation is CASSAGVGAVTF.

V and J are TRBV18 and TRBJ2-7; 8 bases fit TRBD1. Germline-derived CDR1 and CDR2 are KGHSH and LQKENI. V was pared by 1 base and J by 4 bases, with 6 bases of the junction left unmatched. The length of the CDR3 is 15 residues. CDR3 amino acids: CASSPHTGGGYEQYF. The CDR3 coding sequence is TGTGCCAGCTCACCACACACAGGGGGTGGGTACGAGCAGTACTTC.

The chain recombines TRBV19 with TRBJ2-2; D is uncertain. Germline CDR1 LNHDA, CDR2 SQIVND (reference sequence). V lost 3 bases, J lost 5 bases, and 4 bases lay in between. The CDR3 contains 12 residues. The CDR3 loop reads CASSIYTGELFF. The CDR3 DNA follows: TGTGCCAGTAGTATCTATACCGGGGAGCTGTTTTTT.

The chain has TRBV6-5 and TRBJ1-1, with D perhaps matching TRBD1 (6 bases). The germline V gene has CDR1 MNHEY and CDR2 SVGAGI. Trimming shortened V by 6 bases and J by 3 bases, and 11 bases separated the two germline ends. The CDR3 sequence is 13 residues long. The CDR3 reads CASRETGHTEAFF. In DNA, the CDR3 is TGTGCCAGCAGGGAGACAGGCCACACTGAAGCTTTCTTT.

The V and J genes are TRBV7-8 and TRBJ2-7, with TRBD1 matching over 8 bases. J lost 2 bases, V lost 5 bases, and 5 bases had no gene match. The CDR3 spans 14 residues. Per germline, CDR1 SGHVS and CDR2 FQNEAQ. The CDR3 spells CASSAGTGPYEQYF. The CDR3 bases are TGTGCCAGCAGCGCCGGGACAGGTCCCTACGAGCAGTACTTC.

The rearrangement joins TRBV19 to TRBJ1-5; 9 bases align to TRBD1. V shed 6 bases, J shed 5 bases, and the junction held 20 bases outside the gene matches. CDR3 length: 19 amino acids. The germline gives CDR1 LNHDA, CDR2 SQIVND (reference sequence). CDR3 sequence reads: CASRSRLGTGQVWDQPQHF. CDR3 nucleotides: TGTGCCAGTAGGAGCCGTTTAGGGACAGGGCAGGTTTGGGATCAGCCCCAGCATTTT.

The genes are TRBV20-1 and TRBJ1-1, with TRBD1 identical over 7 bases. The CDR3 sequence is 11 residues long. Germline V gene sequence: CDR1 DFQATT, CDR2 SNEGSKA (reference sequence). V dropped 3 bases and J dropped 11; count of bases not matched to a gene: 6. The CDR3 region is CSASRDSGAFF. The CDR3 DNA is TGCAGTGCTAGTAGGGACAGTGGGGCTTTCTTT.

In this sample, this clone turned up a few times. This rearrangement joins TRBV14 to TRBJ1-6; tentative D call: TRBD1 (6 bases). The germline V gene encodes CDR1 SGHDN and CDR2 FVKESK. Trimming left V 0 bases short and J 9 bases short, with 15 bases between. The CDR3 consists of 16 residues. CDR3 sequence: CASSQDRVGGRSPLHF. The CDR3 nucleotides are TGTGCCAGCAGCCAAGATCGGGTAGGGGGTCGTTCACCCCTCCACTTT.

There are a few counts of this clone. The rearrangement links TRBV20-1 to TRBJ2-6, with 7 bases aligning to TRBD1. Germline lookup yields CDR1 DFQATT and CDR2 SNEGSKA (reference sequence). The V segment lost 3 bases and the J segment 0 bases; nucleotides outside the gene matches: 8. The length of the CDR3 is 17 residues. CDR3 in DNA: TGCAGTGCTAGTACAGGGGCTAGGGCCTCTGGGGCCAACGTCCTGACTTTC. Its translation is CSASTGARASGANVLTF.

The chain employs TRBV5-1 and TRBJ1-2, with D perhaps matching TRBD1 (5 bases). The V and J ends lost 1 base and 11 bases respectively, with 24 bases between them. Germline lookup yields CDR1 SGHRS and CDR2 YFSETQ. The CDR3 consists of 16 residues. The CDR3 loop is CASSLIPQGPGMIYTF. Written as DNA, the CDR3 is TGCGCCAGCAGCTTGATACCTCAGGGCCCCGGAATGATTTACACCTTC.

The chain employs TRBV18 and TRBJ2-5, with D perhaps given as TRBD1 or TRBD2 (5 bases each). CDR3 size: 14 residues. Germline CDR1 KGHSH, CDR2 LQKENI. Trimming pared 3 bases from V and 5 bases from J, leaving 13 bases between. CDR3 nucleotide sequence: TGTGCCAGCTCACCGGGACGCCAGGGTGAGACCCAGTACTTC. Amino acid sequence: CASSPGRQGETQYF.

The chain employs TRBV12-3 or TRBV12-4 and TRBJ1-5; possibly TRBD1 for D (6 bases). This CDR3 has 13 residues. Trimming removed 5 bases at V and 9 bases at J, with 14 bases between. The DNA of the CDR3 is TGTGCCAGCAGTCCCGGGACACCCTGGCCCCAGCATTTT. Encoded protein: CASSPGTPWPQHF.

V usage is TRBV7-8 and J usage is TRBJ2-3; possibly TRBD2 for D (6 bases). The V gene lost 5 bases and the J gene lost 0 bases, with 15 bases spanning the gap. CDR1 and CDR2 from the germline V gene are SGHVS and FQNEAQ. This CDR3 region has 16 residues. The CDR3 loop is CASSPWLASSTDTQYF. DNA for the CDR3: TGTGCCAGCAGCCCGTGGCTAGCGTCTAGCACAGATACGCAGTATTTT.

The rearrangement joins TRBV27 to TRBJ1-5; possibly TRBD1 for D (5 bases). V was clipped by 7 bases and J by 5 bases, with 18 bases between them. Germline V CDR1 and CDR2: MNHEY, SMNVEV (reference sequence). The CDR3 length is 15 residues. The CDR3 DNA follows: TGTGCCAGCAACCCCATGGGGCAGGGACATCAGCCCCAGCATTTT. It translates to CASNPMGQGHQPQHF.

This chain joins TRBV4-3 and TRBJ1-2, with 8 bases that match TRBD1. V lost 3 bases, J lost 3 bases, and 6 bases stayed unmatched. The CDR3 covers 15 residues. Looked up from germline, CDR1 is LGHNA and CDR2 is YSLEER. The CDR3 coding sequence is TGCGCCAGCAGCCACCAACTGACAGGGGACTATGGCTACACCTTC. Translated: CASSHQLTGDYGYTF.

In this sample, this clone turned up once. The CDR3 loop is CASRRTEDYEQYF. CDR3 nucleotides: TGTGCCAGCAGGAGGACAGAAGACTACGAGCAGTACTTC. This chain connects TRBV11-2 to TRBJ2-7, with D possibly TRBD1 on 6 matching bases. The CDR3 has 13 residues. Per germline, CDR1 SGHAT and CDR2 FQNNGV. Trimming removed 6 bases at V and 3 bases at J, with 12 bases between.

Only a few counts were recorded for this clone. DNA of the CDR3: TGTGCCAGCAGCCTAAAACAGGGTAGCAGCACTGAAGCTTTCTTT. Translating it yields CASSLKQGSSTEAFF. The chain employs TRBV7-9 and TRBJ1-1, with D perhaps TRBD1 (6 bases). CDR1 is SEHNR and CDR2 is FQNEAQ in the germline V gene (reference sequence). CDR3 length: 15 amino acids. Trimming took off 5 bases at V and 4 bases at J, with 17 bases between the two ends.

The rearrangement links TRBV19 to TRBJ2-3; 9 bases are shared with TRBD2. The germline CDR1 and CDR2 sequences are LNHDA and SQIVND (reference sequence). The CDR3 is 18 amino acids. V gave up 3 bases and J gave up 1 base; unmatched junction bases: 11. CDR3 nucleotide sequence: TGTGCCAGTAGTATGGGTGCGGGCGGGGGGGCCCGCACAGATACGCAGTATTTT. Its translation: CASSMGAGGGARTDTQYF.

V is TRBV12-5 and J is TRBJ1-1; D is unclear. V was pared by 3 bases and J by 3 bases, with 8 bases between. The CDR3 loop spans 13 amino acids. In germline, CDR1 is LGHNT, CDR2 FRNRAP. CDR3 bases: TGTGCTAGTGGTTTCGACGGGGACACTGAAGCTTTCTTT. This gives the protein CASGFDGDTEAFF.

The chain couples TRBV2 to TRBJ2-5, with 10 positions matching TRBD2. Germline CDR1 and CDR2: SNHLY and FYNNEI. The CDR3 sequence is 14 residues long. The ends lost 2 bases at V and 4 bases at J; junction bases unmatched: 1. CDR3 amino acids: CASSEQRGGETQYF. CDR3 nucleotide sequence: TGTGCCAGCAGTGAACAGCGGGGGGGAGAGACCCAGTACTTC.

This clone came up once. The genes are TRBV5-6 and TRBJ2-7; TRBD1 or TRBD2 may be the D gene (5 bases each). Germline-derived CDR1 and CDR2 are SGHDT and YYEEEE. This CDR3 has 17 residues. The V gene lost 2 bases and the J gene lost 5 bases, with 23 bases spanning the gap. CDR3 in DNA: TGTGCCAGCAGCTTTCAATATTCCGGGACCAGGATCGACGAGCAGTACTTC. It codes for CASSFQYSGTRIDEQYF.

The rearrangement uses TRBV4-3 and TRBJ2-3, with 12 positions matching TRBD2. The CDR3 length is 15 residues. V dropped 4 bases and J dropped 3; count of bases not matched to a gene: 2. The germline CDR1 and CDR2 sequences are LGHNA and YSLEER. The CDR3 DNA sequence: TGCGCCAGCAGCCCCGGGACTAGCGGGACAGATACGCAGTATTTT. Translated, it gives CASSPGTSGTDTQYF.

In nucleotides, the CDR3 is TGCAGCGTACCGGAAGGGTTTTATGGCTACACCTTC. It specifies CSVPEGFYGYTF. This chain links TRBV29-1 with TRBJ1-2; D is undetermined. The CDR3 has 12 amino acids. V gave up 6 bases and J gave up 5 bases, with 13 bases separating them. From germline, CDR1 is SQVTM and CDR2 ANQGSEA. The full variable domain, its missing parts supplied by reference TRBV29-1 and TRBJ1-2, is SAVISQKPSRDICQRGTSLTIQCQVDSQVTMMFWYRQQPGQSLTLIATANQGSEATYESGFVIDKFPISRPNLTFSTLTVSNMSPEDSSIYLCSVPEGFYGYTFGSGTRLTVV.

V usage is TRBV24-1 and J usage is TRBJ1-4; D perhaps matches TRBD1 (6 bases). The CDR3 contains 13 residues. Germline V CDR1 and CDR2: KGHDR, SFDVKD. Deletions cut 8 bases from V and 4 bases from J, with 10 bases between. CDR3 bases: TGTGCCACCACGGGGGCTCATAATGAAAAACTGTTTTTT. Amino acid sequence: CATTGAHNEKLFF.

The rearrangement uses TRBV4-1 and TRBJ1-2; D call uncertain. The germline gives CDR1 MGHRA, CDR2 YSYEKL. This CDR3 has 15 residues. V shed 0 bases and J shed 0 bases, with 8 bases lying between them. The CDR3 reads CASSQDGVPNYGYTF. DNA for the CDR3: TGCGCCAGCAGCCAAGATGGGGTCCCTAACTATGGCTACACCTTC.

The chain couples TRBV6-2 or TRBV6-3 to TRBJ1-1, with D possibly TRBD1 on 6 matching bases. This CDR3 region has 16 residues. V was shortened by 2 bases and J by 0 bases, with 13 bases between the two germline ends. Germline V CDR1 and CDR2: MNHEY, SVGEGT. CDR3 amino acids: CASSYPREGVNTEAFF. CDR3 nucleotide sequence: TGTGCCAGCAGTTACCCAAGGGAGGGGGTGAACACTGAAGCTTTCTTT.

V gene TRBV5-4 combines with J gene TRBJ2-7; D possibly corresponds to TRBD2 (5 bases). The V gene lost 1 base and the J gene lost 2 bases, with 7 bases spanning the gap. The CDR3 is 13 amino acids. CDR1 and CDR2 from the germline V gene are SGHNT and YYREEE (reference sequence). The CDR3 DNA sequence: TGTGCCAGCAGCTTGAGAGGGCCCTACGAGCAGTACTTC. Protein sequence: CASSLRGPYEQYF.

This chain joins TRBV2 and TRBJ1-3; 8 bases agree with TRBD1. The ends lost 4 bases at V and 1 base at J; junction bases unmatched: 6. CDR1 and CDR2 from the germline V gene are SNHLY and FYNNEI. The CDR3 length is 16 residues. The CDR3 nucleotides are TGTGCCAGCAGTGTATCTCAGGGGGCTTCTGGAAACACCATATATTTT. Translated, it gives CASSVSQGASGNTIYF. Filled out from reference TRBV2 and TRBJ1-3, the complete variable domain reads EPEVTQTPSHQVTQMGQEVILRCVPISNHLYFYWYRQILGQKVEFLVSFYNNEISEKSEIFDDQFSVERPDGSNFTLKIRSTKLEDSAMYFCASSVSQGASGNTIYFGEGSWLTVV.

The rearrangement joins TRBV6-5 to TRBJ1-1; D uncertain. V was clipped by 7 bases and J by 1 base, with 16 bases between them. Germline CDR1 MNHEY, CDR2 SVGAGI. This CDR3 contains 15 residues. The CDR3, as DNA: TGTGCCAGCAACACGGGGATGCTTAGGAACACTGAAGCTTTCTTT. Amino acids: CASNTGMLRNTEAFF.